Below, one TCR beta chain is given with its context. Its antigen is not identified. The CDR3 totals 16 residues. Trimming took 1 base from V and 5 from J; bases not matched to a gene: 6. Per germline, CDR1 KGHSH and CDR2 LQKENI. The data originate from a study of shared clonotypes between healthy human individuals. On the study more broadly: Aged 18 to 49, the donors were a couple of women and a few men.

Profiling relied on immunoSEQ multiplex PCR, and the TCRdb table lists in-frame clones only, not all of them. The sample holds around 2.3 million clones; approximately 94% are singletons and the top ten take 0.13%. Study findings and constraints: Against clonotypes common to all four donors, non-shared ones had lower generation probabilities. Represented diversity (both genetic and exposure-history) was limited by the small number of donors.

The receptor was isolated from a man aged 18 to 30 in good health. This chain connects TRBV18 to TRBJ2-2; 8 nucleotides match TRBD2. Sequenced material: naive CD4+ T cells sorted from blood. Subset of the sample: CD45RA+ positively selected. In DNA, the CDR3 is TGTGCCAGCTCACCACTTGATAGCGGGGAGACCGGGGAGCTGTTTTTT. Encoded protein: CASSPLDSGETGELFF.